What follows describes a single T cell receptor beta chain. Its antigen remains unknown. Germline V gene data show CDR1 as MNHEY and CDR2 as SVGAGI. V dropped 0 bases and J dropped 4 bases, with 12 bases sitting between them. The CDR3 is 15 amino acids. Naive CD8 cells lacked CD45RO, underwent positive selection for CCR7 and left out terminally differentiated effector memory CD45RA+ cells. The data originate from a study of shared clonotypes between healthy human individuals. At a deep level, the assay was run. Profiled with immunoSEQ multiplex PCR; TCRdb holds only in-frame clones, not every one. The sample includes about 2 million clones, around 96% of them seen just once. General study results and limits: Generation probabilities were higher for clonotypes shared across all four sorted-subset donors than for unshared ones.

The chain combines TRBV6-5 with TRBJ1-1; tentatively, D is TRBD1 (5 bases). Sequencing was done on a sample of naive CD8+ T cells sorted from blood. The sequence was collected from a man aged 18 to 30 in good health. CDR3 protein: CASSYSRVGTTEAFF. DNA of the CDR3: TGTGCCAGCAGTTACTCGAGGGTTGGGACCACTGAAGCTTTCTTT.